The source of this T cell receptor (beta chain) is a study of cytotoxic CD8 clonotypes in ibrutinib-treated CLL. This clone was picked up a small number of times. Data came from immunoSEQ multiplex PCR; TCRdb stores just in-frame clones and leaves some out. The sample carries under 75,000 clones, around 68% recorded once. V lost 8 bases and J 4 bases, leaving 11 bases between the germline ends. This CDR3 comprises 13 residues. Per the germline V gene, CDR1 is MNHEY and CDR2 is SMNVEV (reference sequence). Source: PBMCs, taken after 12 months of ibrutinib treatment. This clonotype originated in a human donor with chronic lymphocytic leukemia. The chain combines TRBV27 with TRBJ1-4; D not certain. The CDR3 region is CASHAPYNEKLFF. CDR3 bases: TGTGCCAGCCATGCGCCGTATAATGAAAAACTGTTTTTT.